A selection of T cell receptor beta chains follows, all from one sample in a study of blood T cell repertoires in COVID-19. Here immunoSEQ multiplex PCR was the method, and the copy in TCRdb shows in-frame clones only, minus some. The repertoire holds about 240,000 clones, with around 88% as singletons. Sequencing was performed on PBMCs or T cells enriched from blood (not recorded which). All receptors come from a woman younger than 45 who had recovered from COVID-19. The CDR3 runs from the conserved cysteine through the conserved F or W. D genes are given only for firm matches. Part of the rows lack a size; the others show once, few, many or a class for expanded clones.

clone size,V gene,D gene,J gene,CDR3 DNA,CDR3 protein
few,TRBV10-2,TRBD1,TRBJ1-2,TGCGCCAGCAAGAGGGACAGCGCTAACTATGGCTACACCTTC,CASKRDSANYGYTF
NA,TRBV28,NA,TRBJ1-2,TGTGCCAGCAGTCTCCGACAGGCTTACACCTTC,CASSLRQAYTF
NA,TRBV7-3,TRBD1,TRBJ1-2,TGTGCCAGCAGCTTAACAACGACAGGGATCTATGGCTACACCTTC,CASSLTTTGIYGYTF
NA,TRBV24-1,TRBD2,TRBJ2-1,TGTGCCACCAGTGACCCAGGGTTGGGAGCGGGAGGGATAAATGAGCAGTTCTTC,CATSDPGLGAGGINEQFF
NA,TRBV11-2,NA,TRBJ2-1,TGTGCCAGCAGCTTAGATCCGGCCGGGGATGAGCAGTTCTTC,CASSLDPAGDEQFF
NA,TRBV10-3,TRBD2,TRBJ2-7,TGTGCCATCAGTGACCAACCACTAGCGCCCAGCTACGAGCAGTACTTC,CAISDQPLAPSYEQYF
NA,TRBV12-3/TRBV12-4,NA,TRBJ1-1,TGTGCCAGCAGAGGGACATCGAACACTGAAGCTTTCTTT,CASRGTSNTEAFF
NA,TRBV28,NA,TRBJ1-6,TGTGCCAGCAGTATCCGGAGGCCCCTCCACTTT,CASSIRRPLHF
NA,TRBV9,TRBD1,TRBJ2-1,TGTGCCAGCAGCGTCGTCGGGACAGGGTTCGACGAGCAGTTCTTC,CASSVVGTGFDEQFF
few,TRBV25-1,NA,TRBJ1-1,TGTGCCAGCAGTGAACGAGGGTCGGAGACTGAAGCTTTCTTT,CASSERGSETEAFF
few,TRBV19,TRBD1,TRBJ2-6,TGTGCCAGCCGGACAGGGCCCGGGGCCAACGTCCTGACTTTC,CASRTGPGANVLTF
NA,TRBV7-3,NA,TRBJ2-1,TGTGCCAGCAGCTTAAGTGGACTGCAGTTCTTC,CASSLSGLQFF
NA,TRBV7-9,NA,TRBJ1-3,TGTGCCAGCAGCTTAGAAGGGGTGACCTTCGGAAACACCATATATTTT,CASSLEGVTFGNTIYF
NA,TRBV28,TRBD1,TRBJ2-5,TGTGCCAGCAGCCGATCGACAGGGAATACAGAGACCCAGTACTTC,CASSRSTGNTETQYF
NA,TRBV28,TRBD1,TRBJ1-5,TGTGCCAGCACCCCCGTTTATTTTTCCGGACAGGGTGGTCAGCCCCAGCATTTT,CASTPVYFSGQGGQPQHF
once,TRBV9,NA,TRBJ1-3,TGTGCCAGCAGCCTCGGAGGGAAAACTGGAAACACCATATATTTT,CASSLGGKTGNTIYF
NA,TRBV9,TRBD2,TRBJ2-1,TGTGCCAGCAGCGACAGCGGGGGCGGTGAGCAGTTCTTC,CASSDSGGGEQFF
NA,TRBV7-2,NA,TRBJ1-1,TGTGCCAGCAGCTCCAGGACAGCAAACACTGAAGCTTTCTTT,CASSSRTANTEAFF
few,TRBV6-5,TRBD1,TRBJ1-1,TGTGCCAGCAGTTCGCCGGGACAGATGAACACTGAAGCTTTCTTT,CASSSPGQMNTEAFF
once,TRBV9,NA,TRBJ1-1,TGTGCCAGCAGCGTAGGCAGGAACACTGAAGCTTTCTTT,CASSVGRNTEAFF
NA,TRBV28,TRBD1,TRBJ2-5,TGTGCCAGCAGTTCACGATTTTATCGGGACAGGGCCAAAGAGACCCAGTACTTC,CASSSRFYRDRAKETQYF
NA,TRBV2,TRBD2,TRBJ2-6,TGTGCCGGGACTAGCCTAAAATCTGGGGCCAACGTCCTGACTTTC,CAGTSLKSGANVLTF
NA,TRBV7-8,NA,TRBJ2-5,TGTGCCAGCAGCTTGGGCAGGGAAGGAGAGACCCAGTACTTC,CASSLGREGETQYF
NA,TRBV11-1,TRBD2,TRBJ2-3,TGTGCCAGCAGCCCCTCTCTAGCGGGCAGCACAGATACGCAGTATTTT,CASSPSLAGSTDTQYF
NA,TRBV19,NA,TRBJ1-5,TGTGCCAGTAGTATAGGGAGGGACCCCGTGGCCCAGCATTTT,CASSIGRDPVAQHF
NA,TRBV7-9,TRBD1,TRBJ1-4,TGTGCCAGCAGCTTTTCGGACAGGCGTCATTCCGAAAAACTGTTTTTT,CASSFSDRRHSEKLFF
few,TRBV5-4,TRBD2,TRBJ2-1,TGTGCCAGCAGCTTGTCAGTTGGACTAGCGGGCCACAATGAGCAGTTCTTC,CASSLSVGLAGHNEQFF
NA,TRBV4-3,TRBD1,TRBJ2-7,TGCGCCAGCAGCCACAGTTGGGACAGGGCCCAATACGAGCAGTACTTC,CASSHSWDRAQYEQYF
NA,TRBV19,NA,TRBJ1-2,TGTGCCAGTAGTATAGGCATCAGGGATGGCTACACCTTC,CASSIGIRDGYTF
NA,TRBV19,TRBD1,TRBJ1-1,TGTGCCAGTAGTATTGGACAGGGCTCTGAAGCTTTCTTT,CASSIGQGSEAFF
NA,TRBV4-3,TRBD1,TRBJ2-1,TGCGCCAGCAGTTACAGGGGCTCCTACAATGAGCAGTTCTTC,CASSYRGSYNEQFF
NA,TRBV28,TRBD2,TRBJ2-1,TGTGCCAGCAGTTTAGAAGCGGGATACTACAATGAGCAGTTCTTC,CASSLEAGYYNEQFF
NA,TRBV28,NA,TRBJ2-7,TGTGCCAGCAGCTATCAAGCCTACGAGCAGTACTTC,CASSYQAYEQYF
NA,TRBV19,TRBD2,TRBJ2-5,TGTGCCAGTACGGGAGGACGTCAAGAGACCCAGTACTTC,CASTGGRQETQYF
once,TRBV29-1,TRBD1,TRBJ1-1,TGCAGCGTTGTCGTGCTTCGGGACAGGGGGTATACTGAAGCTTTCTTT,CSVVVLRDRGYTEAFF
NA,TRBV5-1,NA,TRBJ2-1,TGCGCCAGCAGCTTGTCCGGGAATGAGCAGTTCTTC,CASSLSGNEQFF
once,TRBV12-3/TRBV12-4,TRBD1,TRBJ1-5,TGTGCCAGCAGTAGTGGACAGGTACAGCCCCAGCATTTT,CASSSGQVQPQHF
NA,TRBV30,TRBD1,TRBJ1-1,TGTGCCTCCGACCGGGACAGGGGCGCATCAGCTTTCTTT,CASDRDRGASAFF
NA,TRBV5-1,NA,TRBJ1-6,TGCGCCAGCAGTTATTCCGGGACATCCAATTCACCCCTCCACTTT,CASSYSGTSNSPLHF
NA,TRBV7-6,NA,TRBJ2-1,TGTGCCAGCAGCTTAGATCTAGGGAGTGGCAATGAGCAGTTCTTC,CASSLDLGSGNEQFF
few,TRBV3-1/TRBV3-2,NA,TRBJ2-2,TGTGCCAGCAGCCCCGACTCCCAACGGCCCGGGGAGCTGTTTTTT,CASSPDSQRPGELFF
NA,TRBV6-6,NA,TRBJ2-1,TGTGCCAGCACCCCCCTCCGTAATGAGCAGTTCTTC,CASTPLRNEQFF
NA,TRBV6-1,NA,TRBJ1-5,TGTGCCAGCAGGGTCGACAGTTTCAGGATGCCCCAGCATTTT,CASRVDSFRMPQHF
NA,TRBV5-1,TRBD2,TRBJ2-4,TGCGCCAGCAGCTTGGTTCTAGCGGGAGGGCCTCCTGGAAACATTCAGTACTTC,CASSLVLAGGPPGNIQYF
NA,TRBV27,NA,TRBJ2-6,TGTGCCAGCAGTTCAGGAGGTTCTGGGGCCAACGTCCTGACTTTC,CASSSGGSGANVLTF
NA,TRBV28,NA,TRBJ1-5,TGTGCCATCTTCCAAGGGCGTAGGGGGCATTTT,CAIFQGRRGHF
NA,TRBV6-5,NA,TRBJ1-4,TGTGCCAGCAGCTCTAGGGGAAACGAAAAACTGTTTTTT,CASSSRGNEKLFF
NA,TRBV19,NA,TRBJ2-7,TGTGCCAGTAGTATATCGTTAGGGGGAAGTTACGAGCAGTACTTC,CASSISLGGSYEQYF
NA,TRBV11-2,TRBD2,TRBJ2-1,TGTGCCAGCAGCTTAACTAGCGGTTACAATGAGCAGTTCTTC,CASSLTSGYNEQFF
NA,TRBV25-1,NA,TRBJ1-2,TGTGCCAGCAGTGATAGCGTACGGAACTATGGCTACACCTTC,CASSDSVRNYGYTF
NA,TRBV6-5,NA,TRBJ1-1,TGTGCCAGCGCCGAAGAGGGGGAGAACACTGAAGCTTTCTTT,CASAEEGENTEAFF
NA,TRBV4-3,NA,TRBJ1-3,TGCGCCAGCAGCCGGGAGGCACAGCACTCTGGAAACACCATATATTTT,CASSREAQHSGNTIYF
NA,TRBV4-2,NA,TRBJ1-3,TGTGCCAGCAGCCAAGATGCAGGTGGCTATTCTGGAAACACCATATATTTT,CASSQDAGGYSGNTIYF
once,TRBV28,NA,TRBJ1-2,TGTGCCAGCAGGACTACGGTGGCGGATGGCTACACCTTC,CASRTTVADGYTF
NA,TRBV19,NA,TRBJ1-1,TGTGCCACCGAGAAACAGGGACGGAACACTGAAGCTTTCTTT,CATEKQGRNTEAFF
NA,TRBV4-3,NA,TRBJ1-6,TGCGCCAGCAGCCTCTCAGGCAGCTATAATTCACCCCTCCACTTT,CASSLSGSYNSPLHF
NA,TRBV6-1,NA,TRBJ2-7,TGTGCCAGCAGTGAGAAGGGCTCGGGAGTTGGGTACGAGCAGTACTTC,CASSEKGSGVGYEQYF
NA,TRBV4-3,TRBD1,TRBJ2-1,TGCGCCAGCAGTCCTTCCGGGACAGGAAAATACAATGAGCAGTTCTTC,CASSPSGTGKYNEQFF
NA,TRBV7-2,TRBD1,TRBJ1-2,TGTGCCAGCAGCCCGAGGACAGGGGACCTCTATGGCTACACCTTC,CASSPRTGDLYGYTF
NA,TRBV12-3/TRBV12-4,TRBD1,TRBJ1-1,TGTGCCAGCAGTTTAAGAGGGGGCGGTCGAGCTTTCTTT,CASSLRGGGRAFF